This T cell receptor beta chain appears in the sequencing data of a study of blood T cell repertoires in COVID-19. The table came from immunoSEQ multiplex PCR; TCRdb's copy has only in-frame clones and leaves some out. The sample records around 220,000 clones, around 80% being singletons. Germline assignment: CDR1 MNHEY and CDR2 SVGAGI. This CDR3 spans 15 amino acids. Germline trimming cut 6 bases from V and 4 bases from J; bases unmatched to any gene: 11. A few counts support this clone. The receptor's source is a woman of 80 years or more with COVID-19, enrolled during active disease. Source material: peripheral blood. The chain employs TRBV6-5 and TRBJ1-1; 7 bases align to TRBD1. CDR3 DNA sequence: TGTGCCAGCAGGACCCAGGGGGTCCGGGGCACTGAAGCTTTCTTT. Encoded protein: CASRTQGVRGTEAFF.